The 30 T cell receptor beta chains presented below share a single source sample, sequenced in a study of OX40 agonist ivuxolimab in advanced cancers. Generated by immunoSEQ multiplex PCR, the TCRdb table keeps only in-frame clones and is missing some. This sample has roughly 81,000 clones, with roughly 91% found just once. The starting material was CD4+ or CD8+ T cells sorted from blood, obtained in a trial of the OX40 agonist ivuxolimab. All receptors come from an adult with an advanced solid tumor such as melanoma, head and neck, liver or kidney cancer.

The chain uses TRBV21-1 and TRBJ2-7; TRBD1, as called in the table, went unchecked against the DNA. TRBV21-1 is assigned pseudogene status. CDR3 length: 19 residues. The CDR3 DNA follows: TGTGCCAGCAGCCCCCCCGGTAGGGGGCCGACGGCTAATACCTACGAGCAGTACTTC. As protein: CASSPPGRGPTANTYEQYF.

This clone was seen only once. The V call is TRBV14, the J call TRBJ1-2, with TRBD1 as a possible D gene (5 bases). Germline V CDR1 and CDR2: SGHDN, FVKESK. The CDR3 covers 18 residues. V was cut by 1 base and J by 4 bases, with 22 bases left in between. CDR3 loop: CASSQGKPLAGDVYGYTF. CDR3 coding DNA: TGTGCCAGCAGCCAAGGCAAGCCGCTTGCGGGGGATGTCTATGGCTACACCTTC.

This sequence joins TRBV7-6 and TRBJ1-4; D call uncertain. Germline CDR1 reads SGHVS; CDR2 reads FNYEAQ. V dropped 5 bases and J dropped 8 bases, with 18 bases sitting between them. There are 15 residues in the CDR3. CDR3 amino acids: CASSTGVRPSEKLFF. The CDR3 nucleotides are TGTGCCAGCAGCACCGGGGTTAGACCAAGCGAAAAACTGTTTTTT.

The chain uses TRBV7-9 and TRBJ2-7, with D maybe TRBD1 (6 bases). The CDR3 is 15 amino acids. CDR1 and CDR2 from the germline V gene are SEHNR and FQNEAQ (reference sequence). The ends were cut back, 3 bases at V and 4 bases at J, with 16 bases in the middle. The CDR3 DNA follows: TGTGCCAGCAGCTTCCCAGGGGTGGGGATATACGAGCAGTACTTC. It translates to CASSFPGVGIYEQYF.

This chain uses TRBV7-6 with TRBJ2-2; possibly TRBD2 for D (6 bases). Germline-derived CDR1 and CDR2 are SGHVS and FNYEAQ. The ends were cut back, 1 base at V and 4 bases at J, with 7 bases in the middle. This CDR3 is built from 14 residues. The CDR3 nucleotides are TGTGCCAGCAGCTTAGTTAGCGGCACCGGGGAGCTGTTTTTT. Protein sequence: CASSLVSGTGELFF.

The V and J genes are TRBV7-9 and TRBJ1-2, with a weak D call TRBD1 (5 bases). Trimming took 5 bases from V and 3 from J, leaving 7 bases between them. The CDR3 runs 12 residues. CDR1 and CDR2 from the germline V gene are SEHNR and FQNEAQ (reference sequence). The CDR3 reads CASSPTDYGYTF. The CDR3 bases are TGTGCCAGCAGCCCGACAGACTATGGCTACACCTTC.

The gene calls are TRBV6-5 and TRBJ2-7; 9 bases map to TRBD2. CDR3 length equals 14 residues. The germline CDR1 and CDR2 sequences are MNHEY and SVGAGI. J lost 5 bases, V lost 10 bases, and 12 bases had no gene match. The CDR3 loop is CATNKGLAKHEQYF. The CDR3 DNA is TGTGCCACCAACAAGGGACTAGCAAAGCACGAGCAGTACTTC.

The V call is TRBV27, the J call TRBJ2-2; maybe TRBD1 (6 bases). Germline loops: CDR1 MNHEY, CDR2 SMNVEV (reference sequence). V gave up 2 bases and J gave up 5 bases, with 12 bases separating them. The CDR3 has 15 amino acids. In DNA, the CDR3 is TGTGCCAGCAGTTTAGGCAGGGGAATGACCGGGGAGCTGTTTTTT. Residues: CASSLGRGMTGELFF.

This clone appeared a single time. The chain employs TRBV7-2 and TRBJ1-6; D not resolved. This CDR3 contains 14 residues. The germline gives CDR1 SGHTA, CDR2 FQGNSA. V gave up 4 bases and J gave up 6 bases, with 10 bases separating them. CDR3: CASSSSAVNSPLHF. CDR3 coding DNA: TGTGCCAGCAGCTCTTCGGCAGTTAATTCACCCCTCCACTTT.

In nucleotides, the CDR3 is TGTGCCAGCACCCATTTGGACGGGAATACGAACACCGGGGAGCTGTTTTTT. It specifies CASTHLDGNTNTGELFF. The J gene is TRBJ2-2, the V gene TRBV5-8; D is possibly TRBD2 (5 bases). Germline CDR1 and CDR2: SGHTS and YDEGEE. The CDR3 is 17 residues long. V shed 6 bases and J shed 0 bases, with 18 bases lying between them.

The V gene is TRBV5-5, the J gene TRBJ2-1; D may be TRBD1 (6 bases). This CDR3 has 15 amino acids. Between the trimmed V and J ends, which lost 4 bases and 1 base, there was a span of 12 bases. Germline assignment: CDR1 SGHKS and CDR2 YYEKEE (reference sequence). CDR3 amino acids: CASSNQGTSYNEQFF. The CDR3 nucleotides are TGTGCCAGCAGCAACCAAGGGACATCCTACAATGAGCAGTTCTTC.

The J gene is TRBJ2-5, the V gene TRBV15; D unresolved. With 2 bases removed from V and 3 bases from J, the gap between germline ends came to 10 bases. The CDR3 extends over 14 amino acids. Germline lookup yields CDR1 LNHNV and CDR2 YYDKDF (reference sequence). The CDR3 DNA reads as TGTGCCACCAGCAGATTCGGCCAAAAAGAGACCCAGTACTTC. This gives the protein CATSRFGQKETQYF.

This chain joins TRBV6-5 and TRBJ2-3, with 10 bases fitting TRBD1. V gave up 8 bases and J gave up 1 base; unmatched junction bases: 3. Germline CDR1 is MNHEY and CDR2 is SVGAGI. CDR3 length: 14 residues. In nucleotides, the CDR3 is TGTGCCAGCTGGGGGACAGGGGGCACAGATACGCAGTATTTT. It codes for CASWGTGGTDTQYF.

The chain joins TRBV4-3 to TRBJ2-2; D tentatively fits TRBD1 or TRBD2 (5 bases each). Germline CDR1 is LGHNA and CDR2 is YSLEER. This CDR3 is built from 13 residues. V gave up 3 bases and J gave up 6 bases, with 8 bases separating them. The CDR3 nucleotides read TGCGCCAGCAGCCAGAGGGGTGCCGGGGAGCTGTTTTTT. This gives the protein CASSQRGAGELFF.

The chain recombines TRBV19 with TRBJ2-7, with D perhaps given as TRBD1 or TRBD2 (5 bases each). Trimming pared 3 bases from V and 3 bases from J, leaving 9 bases between. This CDR3 is built from 13 residues. CDR1 is LNHDA, CDR2 SQIVND, per germline (reference sequence). The CDR3 DNA reads as TGTGCCAGTAGTATGGGGGTCTACTACGAGCAGTACTTC. It yields the protein CASSMGVYYEQYF. The full variable domain, rest sourced from reference TRBV19 and TRBJ2-7, is DGGITQSPKYLFRKEGQNVTLSCEQNLNHDAMYWYRQDPGQGLRLIYYSQIVNDFQKGDIAEGYSVSREKKESFPLTVTSAQKNPTAFYLCASSMGVYYEQYFGPGTRLTVT.

In nucleotides, the CDR3 is TGTGCCAGCACTGGAGGGGCCTACGAGCAGTACTTC. This translates into CASTGGAYEQYF. The chain is built from TRBV6-1 and TRBJ2-7; tentative D call: TRBD2 (6 bases). The germline gives CDR1 MNHNS, CDR2 SASEGT. This CDR3 comprises 12 residues. Trimming left V 7 bases short and J 2 bases short, with 9 bases between.

The J gene is TRBJ2-7, the V gene TRBV29-1; D not certain. Deletions cut 2 bases from V and 3 bases from J, with 5 bases between. Germline loops: CDR1 SQVTM, CDR2 ANQGSEA. The CDR3 has 11 residues. The CDR3: CSVESDYEQYF. Here the CDR3 DNA reads TGCAGCGTTGAAAGTGACTACGAGCAGTACTTC.

The chain uses TRBV13 and TRBJ2-1; 8 bases map to TRBD2. V shed 6 bases, J shed 4 bases, and the junction held 20 bases outside the gene matches. Germline V CDR1 and CDR2: PRHDT, FYEKMQ (reference sequence). The CDR3 spans 19 residues. The CDR3 loop is CASSSSAGLVGGSYNEQFF. DNA for the CDR3: TGTGCCAGCAGTTCCTCGGCGGGACTAGTGGGGGGTTCTTACAATGAGCAGTTCTTC.

V gene TRBV19 combines with J gene TRBJ2-3, with TRBD2 as a possible D gene (7 bases). V lost 8 bases and J 5 bases, leaving 20 bases between the germline ends. The CDR3 is made up of 15 amino acids. Germline CDR1 LNHDA, CDR2 SQIVND (reference sequence). Written as DNA, the CDR3 is TGTGCCAGTGCACTCCTGGGGGGGCCCGTAGATACGCAGTATTTT. Protein sequence: CASALLGGPVDTQYF.

The V gene is TRBV5-4, the J gene TRBJ2-6; TRBD2 agrees at 7 bases. J gave up 2 bases and V 4 bases, and 9 bases lay outside the gene matches. In germline, CDR1 is SGHNT, CDR2 YYREEE (reference sequence). The CDR3 is 17 residues long. This CDR3 is CASSPAGEGAGANVLTF. CDR3 DNA sequence: TGTGCCAGCAGCCCCGCGGGGGAGGGCGCTGGGGCCAACGTCCTGACTTTC.

To note about this clone: The CDR3 does not end in the conserved phenylalanine or tryptophan, so this is likely a read error. The genes are TRBV27 and TRBJ1-6; D gene ambiguous. This CDR3 has 13 residues. CDR1 MNHEY and CDR2 SMNVEV come from the germline V gene (reference sequence). V gave up 4 bases and J gave up 4 bases, with 5 bases separating them. The CDR3 DNA sequence: TGTGCCAGCAGTTCGGCGTATAATTCACCCCTCCACCTT. It codes for CASSSAYNSPLHL.

The chain is built from TRBV2 and TRBJ1-3, with D unclear. Trimming shortened V by 3 bases and J by 0 bases, and 9 bases separated the two germline ends. Germline V gene lookup returns CDR1 SNHLY and CDR2 FYNNEI. There are 15 residues in the CDR3. The CDR3 coding sequence is TGTGCCAGCAGTGACGGCCTTAACTCTGGAAACACCATATATTTT. Its translation is CASSDGLNSGNTIYF. Combining the CDR3 with reference TRBV2 and TRBJ1-3 gives the whole variable domain EPEVTQTPSHQVTQMGQEVILRCVPISNHLYFYWYRQILGQKVEFLVSFYNNEISEKSEIFDDQFSVERPDGSNFTLKIRSTKLEDSAMYFCASSDGLNSGNTIYFGEGSWLTVV.

The chain is built from TRBV6-1 and TRBJ1-1; D uncertain. V lost 6 bases and J 1 base, leaving 9 bases between the germline ends. The germline V gene has CDR1 MNHNS and CDR2 SASEGT. The CDR3 is 13 amino acids. The CDR3 sequence: CASRSDTNTEAFF. The CDR3 DNA reads TGTGCCAGCAGATCCGACACGAACACTGAAGCTTTCTTT.

In its sample, this clone was seen once. The CDR3 sequence: CASSLVVGNAYNEQFF. CDR3 DNA: TGTGCCAGCAGCTTGGTAGTGGGGAATGCCTACAATGAGCAGTTCTTC. The J gene is TRBJ2-1, the V gene TRBV7-2; no firm D call. This CDR3 region has 16 residues. V lost 3 bases and J lost 2, with 14 bases in between. CDR1 SGHTA and CDR2 FQGNSA come from the germline V gene.

V usage is TRBV20-1 and J usage is TRBJ2-3; 7 nucleotides match TRBD2. Germline-derived CDR1 and CDR2 are DFQATT and SNEGSKA (reference sequence). The CDR3 is 11 residues long. Trimming cost V 6 bases and J 9 bases; bases outside gene matches: 6. The CDR3 spells CSAPRGETQYF. Here the CDR3 DNA reads TGCAGTGCCCCCCGGGGGGAAACGCAGTATTTT.

The chain carries TRBV27 and TRBJ1-1, with a possible D match to TRBD1 (6 bases). With 5 bases removed from V and 5 bases from J, the gap between germline ends came to 18 bases. CDR1 MNHEY and CDR2 SMNVEV come from the germline V gene (reference sequence). The length of the CDR3 is 15 residues. The CDR3 DNA reads TGTGCCAGCAGTCCCTACAGGGAGGAACAAACTGAAGCTTTCTTT. This translates into CASSPYREEQTEAFF.

The V call is TRBV4-1, the J call TRBJ2-3; weak D call: TRBD1 (6 bases). The CDR3 loop spans 16 amino acids. V was shortened by 0 bases and J by 2 bases, with 12 bases between the two germline ends. Germline V gene data show CDR1 as MGHRA and CDR2 as YSYEKL. Here the CDR3 reads CASSQDNGQFTDTQYF. The DNA of the CDR3 is TGCGCCAGCAGCCAAGATAACGGACAGTTCACAGATACGCAGTATTTT.

This clone was recorded only once. The gene calls are TRBV5-1 and TRBJ2-3, with TRBD2 matching over 10 bases. CDR1 is SGHRS, CDR2 YFSETQ, per germline. The V segment lost 0 bases and the J segment 3 bases; nucleotides outside the gene matches: 7. The CDR3 runs 17 residues. Written as DNA, the CDR3 is TGCGCCAGCAGCTTGGCTTCGGGTAGCGGGGGGACAGATACGCAGTATTTT. It yields the protein CASSLASGSGGTDTQYF.

V gene TRBV5-1 combines with J gene TRBJ2-5, with TRBD2 matching over 7 bases. Germline CDR1 reads SGHRS; CDR2 reads YFSETQ. J was trimmed by 4 bases and V by 0 bases; bases with no gene match: 3. The CDR3 has 14 amino acids. The CDR3 loop reads CASSLEGLGETQYF. DNA of the CDR3: TGCGCCAGCAGCTTGGAAGGACTAGGAGAGACCCAGTACTTC.

This chain uses TRBV6-6 with TRBJ1-5; unclear D gene. V lost 3 bases and J 0 bases, leaving 9 bases between the germline ends. This CDR3 spans 15 amino acids. Looked up from germline, CDR1 is MNHNY and CDR2 is SVGAGI (reference sequence). The CDR3 reads CASSYGGYSNQPQHF. CDR3 bases: TGTGCCAGCAGTTATGGTGGATATAGCAATCAGCCCCAGCATTTT.